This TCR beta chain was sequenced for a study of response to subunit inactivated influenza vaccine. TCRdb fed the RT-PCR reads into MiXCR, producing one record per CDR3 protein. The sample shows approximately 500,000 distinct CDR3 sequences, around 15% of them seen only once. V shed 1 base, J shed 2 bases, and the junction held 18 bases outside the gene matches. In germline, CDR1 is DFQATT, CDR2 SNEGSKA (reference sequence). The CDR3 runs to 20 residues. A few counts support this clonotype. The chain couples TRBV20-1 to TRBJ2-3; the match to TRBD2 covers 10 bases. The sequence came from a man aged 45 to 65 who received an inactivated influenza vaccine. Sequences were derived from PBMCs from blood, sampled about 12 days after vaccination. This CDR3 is CSARAWALAGVRSSTDTQYF. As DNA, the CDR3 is TGCAGTGCTAGAGCCTGGGCCCTAGCGGGAGTGAGGTCCTCCACAGATACGCAGTATTTT.